The next 5 T cell receptor beta chains were all read from a single sample in a study of technical replicates of blood from several donors. Sequencing was performed with immunoSEQ multiplex PCR; in TCRdb, only in-frame clones are kept and a portion is missing. The profile shows approximately 90,000 clones, roughly 96% of them singletons. The specimen was T cells isolated from PBMCs. The receptors here all came from a human donor in good health.

This chain links TRBV4-2 with TRBJ1-5; D perhaps matches TRBD1 (5 bases). The CDR3 extends over 15 amino acids. V was shortened by 1 base and J by 7 bases, with 14 bases between the two germline ends. Per the germline V gene, CDR1 is LGHNA and CDR2 is YNFKEQ. Here the CDR3 DNA reads TGTGCCAGCAGCCAAGCACGCAGGGAAGGGCAGCCCCAGCATTTT. It codes for CASSQARREGQPQHF.

The chain joins TRBV5-1 to TRBJ2-1; 7 bases map to TRBD2. The CDR3 contains 14 residues. Germline CDR1 SGHRS, CDR2 YFSETQ. V shed 5 bases and J 6 bases; nucleotides not matched to a gene: 8. CDR3 bases: TGCGCCAGCAGGGCTAGCGGCCAACTCAATGAGCAGTTCTTC. Translating it yields CASRASGQLNEQFF.

The chain links TRBV13 to TRBJ1-2; D is possibly TRBD1 (5 bases). CDR1 PRHDT and CDR2 FYEKMQ come from the germline V gene (reference sequence). The CDR3 totals 14 residues. The ends were cut back, 0 bases at V and 4 bases at J, with 9 bases in the middle. This chain's CDR3 is CASSLGQGGYGYTF. In DNA, the CDR3 is TGTGCCAGCAGCTTAGGGCAGGGCGGCTATGGCTACACCTTC.

J is TRBJ1-2 and V is TRBV6-5; D gene unclear. Trimming took 0 bases from V and 8 from J, leaving 10 bases between them. There are 13 residues in the CDR3. Per the germline V gene, CDR1 is MNHEY and CDR2 is SVGAGI. CDR3 sequence (DNA): TGTGCCAGCAGTTACTCCGGCCAGGTCGGCTACACCTTC. Translated, it gives CASSYSGQVGYTF.

This chain connects TRBV2 to TRBJ2-7; 12 bases fit TRBD1. With V trimmed by 6 bases and J by 5 bases, 8 bases remained unmatched. The germline CDR1 and CDR2 sequences are SNHLY and FYNNEI. This CDR3 has 15 amino acids. CDR3 nucleotide sequence: TGTGCCAGCAGACCGGGACAGGGGGCAAATGACGAGCAGTACTTC. Its protein is CASRPGQGANDEQYF. Based on the CDR3 plus reference TRBV2 and TRBJ2-7, the full variable domain is EPEVTQTPSHQVTQMGQEVILRCVPISNHLYFYWYRQILGQKVEFLVSFYNNEISEKSEIFDDQFSVERPDGSNFTLKIRSTKLEDSAMYFCASRPGQGANDEQYFGPGTRLTVT.